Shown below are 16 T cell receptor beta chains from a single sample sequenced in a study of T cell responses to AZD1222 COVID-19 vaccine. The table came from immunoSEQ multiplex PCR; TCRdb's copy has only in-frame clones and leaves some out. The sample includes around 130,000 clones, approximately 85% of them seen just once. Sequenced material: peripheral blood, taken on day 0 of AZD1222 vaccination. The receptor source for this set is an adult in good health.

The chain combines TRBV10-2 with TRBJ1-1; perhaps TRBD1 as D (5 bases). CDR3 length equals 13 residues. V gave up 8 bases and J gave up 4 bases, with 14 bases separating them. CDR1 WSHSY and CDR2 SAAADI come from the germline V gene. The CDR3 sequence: CASRRMGGTEAFF. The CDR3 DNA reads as TGCGCCAGCCGGAGAATGGGGGGCACTGAAGCTTTCTTT.

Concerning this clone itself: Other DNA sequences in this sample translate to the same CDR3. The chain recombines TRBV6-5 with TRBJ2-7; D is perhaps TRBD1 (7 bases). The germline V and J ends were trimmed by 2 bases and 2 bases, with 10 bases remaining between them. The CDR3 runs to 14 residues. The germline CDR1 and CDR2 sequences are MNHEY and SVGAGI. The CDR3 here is CASSYQGGPYEQYF. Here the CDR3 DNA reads TGTGCCAGCAGTTACCAGGGGGGCCCCTACGAGCAGTACTTC.

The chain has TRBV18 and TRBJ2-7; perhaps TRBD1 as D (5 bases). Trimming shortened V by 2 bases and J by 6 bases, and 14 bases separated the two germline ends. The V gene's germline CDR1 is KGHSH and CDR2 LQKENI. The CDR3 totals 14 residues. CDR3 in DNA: TGTGCCAGCTCACCAAAGGGGTTCGAGTTCGAGCAGTACTTC. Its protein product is CASSPKGFEFEQYF.

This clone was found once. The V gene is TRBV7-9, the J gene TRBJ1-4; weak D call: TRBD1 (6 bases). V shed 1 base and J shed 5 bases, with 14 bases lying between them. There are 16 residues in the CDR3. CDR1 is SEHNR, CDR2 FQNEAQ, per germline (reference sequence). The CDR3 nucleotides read TGTGCCAGCAGCTTAGGGAGACAGGTCCTCAATGAAAAACTGTTTTTT. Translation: CASSLGRQVLNEKLFF.

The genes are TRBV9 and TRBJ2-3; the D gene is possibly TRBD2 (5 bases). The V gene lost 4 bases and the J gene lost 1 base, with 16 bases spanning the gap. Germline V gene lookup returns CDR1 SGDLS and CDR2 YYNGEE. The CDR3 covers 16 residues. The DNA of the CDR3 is TGTGCCAGCAGCCCCCATCGGCGGGCAGGCACAGATACGCAGTATTTT. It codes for CASSPHRRAGTDTQYF.

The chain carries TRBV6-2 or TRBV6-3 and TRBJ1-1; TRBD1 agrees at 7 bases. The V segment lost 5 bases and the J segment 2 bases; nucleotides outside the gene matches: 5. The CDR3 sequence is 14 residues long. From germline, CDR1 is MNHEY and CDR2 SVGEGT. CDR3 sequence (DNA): TGTGCCAGCAGTCCAGGGACAGTAAACACTGAAGCTTTCTTT. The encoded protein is CASSPGTVNTEAFF.

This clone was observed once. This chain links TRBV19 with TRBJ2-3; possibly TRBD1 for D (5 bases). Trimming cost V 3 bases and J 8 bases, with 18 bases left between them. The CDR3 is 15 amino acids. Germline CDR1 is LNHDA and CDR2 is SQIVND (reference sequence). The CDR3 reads CASSIVGQGMGTQYF. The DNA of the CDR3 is TGTGCCAGTAGTATTGTGGGCCAGGGAATGGGTACGCAGTATTTT.

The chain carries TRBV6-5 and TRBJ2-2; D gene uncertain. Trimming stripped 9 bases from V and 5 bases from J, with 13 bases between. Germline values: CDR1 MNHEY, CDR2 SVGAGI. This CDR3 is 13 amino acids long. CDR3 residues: CASIETVTGELFF. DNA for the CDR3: TGTGCCAGTATCGAGACCGTGACCGGGGAGCTGTTTTTT.

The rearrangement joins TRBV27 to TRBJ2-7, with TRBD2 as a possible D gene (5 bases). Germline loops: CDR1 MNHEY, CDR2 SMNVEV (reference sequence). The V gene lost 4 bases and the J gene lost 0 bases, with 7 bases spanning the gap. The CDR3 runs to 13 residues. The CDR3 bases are TGTGCCAGCAGTTCCCGGGGCTCCTACGAGCAGTACTTC. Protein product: CASSSRGSYEQYF.

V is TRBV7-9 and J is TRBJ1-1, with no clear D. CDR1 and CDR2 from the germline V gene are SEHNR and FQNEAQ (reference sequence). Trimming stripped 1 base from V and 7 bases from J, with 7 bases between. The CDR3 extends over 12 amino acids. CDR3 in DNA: TGTGCCAGCAGCTTAGGGGTCATTGAAGCTTTCTTT. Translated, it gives CASSLGVIEAFF.

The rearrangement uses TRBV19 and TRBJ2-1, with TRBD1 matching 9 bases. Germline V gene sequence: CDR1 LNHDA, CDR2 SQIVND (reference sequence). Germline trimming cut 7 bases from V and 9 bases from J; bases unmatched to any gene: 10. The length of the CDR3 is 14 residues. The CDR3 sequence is CASKAGTGSGEQFF. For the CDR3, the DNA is TGTGCCAGTAAGGCCGGGACAGGGTCTGGTGAGCAGTTCTTC.

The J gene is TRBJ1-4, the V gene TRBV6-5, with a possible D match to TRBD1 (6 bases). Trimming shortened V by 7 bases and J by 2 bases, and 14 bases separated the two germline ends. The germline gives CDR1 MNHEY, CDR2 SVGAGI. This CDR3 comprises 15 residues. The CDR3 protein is CASKLLGQTNEKLFF. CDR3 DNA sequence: TGTGCCAGCAAGCTACTAGGACAGACTAATGAAAAACTGTTTTTT.

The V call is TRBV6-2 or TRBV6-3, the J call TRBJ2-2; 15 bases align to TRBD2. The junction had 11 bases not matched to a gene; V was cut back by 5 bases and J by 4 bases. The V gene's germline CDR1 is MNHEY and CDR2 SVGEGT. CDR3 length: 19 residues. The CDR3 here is CASSTPGLAGGPVTGELFF. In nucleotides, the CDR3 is TGTGCCAGCAGTACTCCAGGACTAGCGGGAGGGCCGGTCACCGGGGAGCTGTTTTTT.

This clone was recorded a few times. The CDR3 sequence is CASSVGSFPPLHF. The CDR3 region has the DNA TGTGCCAGCAGCGTTGGGTCCTTTCCCCCCCTCCACTTT. The chain recombines TRBV5-5 with TRBJ1-6; no clear D. Germline V CDR1 and CDR2: SGHKS, YYEKEE (reference sequence). The CDR3 extends over 13 amino acids. V was shortened by 4 bases and J by 13 bases, with 15 bases between the two germline ends.

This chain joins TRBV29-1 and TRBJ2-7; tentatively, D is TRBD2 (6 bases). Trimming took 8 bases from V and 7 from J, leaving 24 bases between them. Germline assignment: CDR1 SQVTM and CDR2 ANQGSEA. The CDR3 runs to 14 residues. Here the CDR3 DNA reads TGCAGCACAACCCTGGACGAACTCCGGGGGGAGCAGTACTTC. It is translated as CSTTLDELRGEQYF.

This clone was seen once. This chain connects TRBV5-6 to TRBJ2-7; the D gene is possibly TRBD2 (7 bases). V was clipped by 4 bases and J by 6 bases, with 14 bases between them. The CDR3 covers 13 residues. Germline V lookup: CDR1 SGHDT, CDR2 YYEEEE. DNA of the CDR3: TGTGCCAGCAGCAGAGGCGGGGGCCGCGAGCAGTACTTC. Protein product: CASSRGGGREQYF.